This T cell receptor beta chain comes out of a study of beta chain features in type 1 diabetes. The CDR3 is 14 residues long. The germline gives CDR1 MNHEY, CDR2 SVGAGI. Trimming removed 6 bases from V and 4 bases from J; junction bases left unmatched: 6. Note on this clone: Its antigen remains unknown.

Study observations and caveats: A moderate, significant TCRB CDR3 shortening appeared in type 1 diabetes across four CD4+ subsets.

Isolated RNA was reverse transcribed in full, so expressed TCRB transcripts were sequenced. Produced via immunoSEQ multiplex PCR; TCRdb's table is partial and in-frame only. Of a few hundred thousand clones detected, approximately 20% appear once; the ten largest clones hold 0.028%. This clonotype was obtained from a woman between 40 and 50 years old with type 1 diabetes. The chain uses TRBV6-5 and TRBJ1-1; TRBD1 aligns across 9 bases. The sequenced sample was naive CD4+ T cells from blood. CDR3 residues: CASSTLTGGTEAFF. The CDR3 DNA follows: TGTGCCAGCAGCACACTGACAGGGGGCACTGAAGCTTTCTTT.